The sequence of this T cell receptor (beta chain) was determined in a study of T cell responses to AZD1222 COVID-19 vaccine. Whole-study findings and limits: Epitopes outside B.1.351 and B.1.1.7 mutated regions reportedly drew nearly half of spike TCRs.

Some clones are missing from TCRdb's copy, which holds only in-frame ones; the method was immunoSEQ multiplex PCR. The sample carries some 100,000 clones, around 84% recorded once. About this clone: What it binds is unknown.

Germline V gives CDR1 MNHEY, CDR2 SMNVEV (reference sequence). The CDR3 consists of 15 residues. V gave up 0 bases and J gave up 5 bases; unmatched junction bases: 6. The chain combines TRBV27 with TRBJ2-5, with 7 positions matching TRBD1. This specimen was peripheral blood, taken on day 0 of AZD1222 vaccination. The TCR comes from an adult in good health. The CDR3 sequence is CASSLSQGRRETQYF. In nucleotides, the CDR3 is TGTGCCAGCAGTTTATCACAGGGGCGAAGGGAGACCCAGTACTTC.